These T cell receptor beta chains were read from a single sample in a study of CD8 T cells in ankylosing spondylitis. TCRdb fed the 5' RACE reads into MiXCR, producing one record per CDR3 protein. The sample contains around 540,000 distinct CDR3 sequences, approximately 11% of which appear only once. Input material: blood, either unsorted or a sorted T cell fraction (not recorded which). These receptors all come from a male donor with ankylosing spondylitis. The CDR3 runs from the conserved cysteine through the conserved F or W. D genes are given only for firm matches. Clone size is given for some rows only: seen once, a few or many times, or a class if the clone is expanded.

DNA: TGTGCCAGCAGCTTAGTCGAGCGAGTCGACACAGATACGCAGTATTTT; CDR3: CASSLVERVDTDTQYF; V: TRBV7-8; J: TRBJ2-3; size: few; D: -
DNA: TGTGCCAGCCGACTGGGACAGGGGGCGAGTGGCTACACCTTC; CDR3: CASRLGQGASGYTF; V: TRBV27; J: TRBJ1-2; size: many; D: TRBD1
DNA: TGTGCCAGCAGCCACCAAGGAACTGAAGCTTTCTTT; CDR3: CASSHQGTEAFF; V: TRBV3-1; J: TRBJ1-1; size: few; D: -
DNA: TGTGCCAGCAGCTGGCTTTCGGGAGGGCCCGACGAGCAGTACTTC; CDR3: CASSWLSGGPDEQYF; V: TRBV11-2; J: TRBJ2-7; size: few; D: TRBD2
DNA: TGTGCCACCAGTGAACGGACTGGAAACACCATATATTTT; CDR3: CATSERTGNTIYF; V: TRBV24-1; J: TRBJ1-3; size: -; D: -
DNA: TGCAGTGCTAGAGATCGGCAGAAGGGAGAGACCCAGTACTTC; CDR3: CSARDRQKGETQYF; V: TRBV20-1; J: TRBJ2-5; size: few; D: -
DNA: TGCAGCGTTGAGGAGGGGACTAACTATGGCTACACCTTC; CDR3: CSVEEGTNYGYTF; V: TRBV29-1; J: TRBJ1-2; size: few; D: -
DNA: TGTGCCACCAGTGATTTGCGGACAGGGCCCTCCTACAATGAGCAGTTCTTC; CDR3: CATSDLRTGPSYNEQFF; V: TRBV24-1; J: TRBJ2-1; size: many; D: TRBD1
DNA: TGCGCCAGCAGCCCCCTGGGAACCATCTCTGGAAACACCATATATTTT; CDR3: CASSPLGTISGNTIYF; V: TRBV5-1; J: TRBJ1-3; size: many; D: -
DNA: TGTGCCAGCAGTCCCGGGACAGCTGGTAACTACGAGCAGTACTTC; CDR3: CASSPGTAGNYEQYF; V: TRBV6-1; J: TRBJ2-7; size: -; D: TRBD1
DNA: TGCAGTGCTAGGAGGGGATTCGGCAATCAGCCCCAGCATTTT; CDR3: CSARRGFGNQPQHF; V: TRBV20-1; J: TRBJ1-5; size: -; D: -
DNA: TGTGCCAGCAGTGAATATACCCAGAATGAAAAACTGTTTTTT; CDR3: CASSEYTQNEKLFF; V: TRBV25-1; J: TRBJ1-4; size: few; D: -
DNA: TGTGCCAGCAGTCTCGGGCTCCCGGATTCACCCCTCCACTTT; CDR3: CASSLGLPDSPLHF; V: TRBV12-3/TRBV12-4; J: TRBJ1-6; size: -; D: -
DNA: TGCGCCAGCAGCTTCCTAGCGGGAGGTCGCTACAATGAGCAGTTCTTC; CDR3: CASSFLAGGRYNEQFF; V: TRBV5-1; J: TRBJ2-1; size: many; D: TRBD2
DNA: TGTGCCAGCAGCCAAGATCGGCACACCGGGGAGCTGTTTTTT; CDR3: CASSQDRHTGELFF; V: TRBV3-1; J: TRBJ2-2; size: -; D: -
DNA: TGCAGTGCTAGAGATCCTGAGCGGGAGTCGAATGAGCAGTTCTTC; CDR3: CSARDPERESNEQFF; V: TRBV20-1; J: TRBJ2-1; size: few; D: TRBD2